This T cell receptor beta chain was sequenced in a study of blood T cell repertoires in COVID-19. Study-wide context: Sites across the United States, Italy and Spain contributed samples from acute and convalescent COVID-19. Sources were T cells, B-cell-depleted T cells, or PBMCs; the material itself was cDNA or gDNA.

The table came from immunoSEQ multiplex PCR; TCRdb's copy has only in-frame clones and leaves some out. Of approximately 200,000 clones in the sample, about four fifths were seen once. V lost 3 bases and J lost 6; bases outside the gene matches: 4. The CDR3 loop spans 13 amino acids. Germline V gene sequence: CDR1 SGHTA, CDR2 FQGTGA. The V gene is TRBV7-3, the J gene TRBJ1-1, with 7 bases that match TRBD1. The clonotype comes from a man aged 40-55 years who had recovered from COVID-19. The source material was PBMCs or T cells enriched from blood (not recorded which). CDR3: CASSLTGSPEAFF. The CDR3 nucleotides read TGTGCCAGCAGCTTGACAGGGAGTCCTGAAGCTTTCTTT.